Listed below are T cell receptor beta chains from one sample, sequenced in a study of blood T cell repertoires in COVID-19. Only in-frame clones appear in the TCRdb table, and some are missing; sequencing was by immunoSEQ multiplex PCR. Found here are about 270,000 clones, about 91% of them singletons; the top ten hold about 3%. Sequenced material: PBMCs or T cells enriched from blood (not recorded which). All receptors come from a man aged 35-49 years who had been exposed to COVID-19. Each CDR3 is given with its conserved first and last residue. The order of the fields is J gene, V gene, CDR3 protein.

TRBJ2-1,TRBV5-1,CASSLVPLAGGEQFF
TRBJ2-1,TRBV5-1,CASSGASYYNEQFF
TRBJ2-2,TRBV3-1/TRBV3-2,CASSQDRAEQANAGELFF
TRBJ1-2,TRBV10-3,CAISDSNYGYTF
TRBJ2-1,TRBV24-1,CATSDSARHGQFF
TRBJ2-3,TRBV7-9,CASSAAGTGSYTQYF
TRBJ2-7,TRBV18,CASSPGPGQGATYEQYF
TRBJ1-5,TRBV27,CASKGDINQPQHF
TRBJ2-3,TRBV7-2,CASSPLIQLTDTQYF
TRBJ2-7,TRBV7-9,CASSHRDRHYEQYF
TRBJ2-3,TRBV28,CASRGTAGLAGADTQYF
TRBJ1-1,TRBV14,CASSPAGPLTEAFF
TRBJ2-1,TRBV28,CASRSGTSIYNEQFF
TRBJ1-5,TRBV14,CASSQGGTGFQPQHF
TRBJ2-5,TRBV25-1,CASSELGDSPGTQYF
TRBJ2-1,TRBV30,CAWKLAGVEQFF
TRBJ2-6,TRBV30,CAWSWAGGPKISGANVLTF
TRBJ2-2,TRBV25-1,CASRTGNTGELFF
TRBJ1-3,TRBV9,CASSLRRDSSGNTIYF
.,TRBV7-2,CASSPGTSGSHFSTDTQHF
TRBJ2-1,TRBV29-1,CSVEAEGRGYEQFF
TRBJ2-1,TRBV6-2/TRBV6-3,CASSYGGSRDEQFF
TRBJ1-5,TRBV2,CASSDGRGLQPQHF
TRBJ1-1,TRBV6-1,CASSEQGGVGTEAFF
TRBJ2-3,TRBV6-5,CASRTGGLSSDTQYF
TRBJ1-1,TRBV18,CASSPSQFTGASLNTEAFF
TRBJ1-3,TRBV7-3,CASSLDQGPGNTIYF
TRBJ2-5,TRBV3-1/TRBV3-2,CASSHPRFGETQYF
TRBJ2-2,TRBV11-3,CASSSATSGGTGELFF
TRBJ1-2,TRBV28,CASSLSALKGYTF
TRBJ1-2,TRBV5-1,CASSSGHSANYGYTF
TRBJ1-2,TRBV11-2,CASTPSSNYGYTF
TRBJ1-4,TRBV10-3,CAISDGTGGRQALGYEKLFF
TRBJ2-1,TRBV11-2,CASSPRRLAGVYNEQFF
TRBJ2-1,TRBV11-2,CASSLVLRGHIGFYNEQFF
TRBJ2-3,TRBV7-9,CASSLLGAGDTQYF
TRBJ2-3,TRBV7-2,CASSDRERTDTQYF